This record covers a single TCR beta chain. This sample is part of a study of blood T cell repertoires in COVID-19. The CDR3 runs 13 residues. Trimming took 5 bases from V and 3 from J, leaving 11 bases between them. From germline, CDR1 is SGHVS and CDR2 FQNEAQ. This table comes from immunoSEQ multiplex PCR, and its TCRdb copy is limited to in-frame clones, with some not included. The sample carries over 90,000 clones, 70% to 90% recorded once. Sequenced sample: peripheral blood. This chain connects TRBV7-8 to TRBJ2-7, with a tentative D call TRBD2 (6 bases). This receptor was obtained from a man aged 45 to 65 in a cohort sampled during active COVID-19. CDR3 nucleotide sequence: TGTGCCAGCAGCCAGCTAGCGTTCTACGAGCAGTACTTC. Translating gives CASSQLAFYEQYF. Full variable domain (missing parts from reference TRBV7-8 and TRBJ2-7): GAGVSQSPRYKVAKRGQDVALRCDPISGHVSLFWYQQALGQGPEFLTYFQNEAQLDKSGLPSDRFFAERPEGSVSTLKIQRTQQEDSAVYLCASSQLAFYEQYFGPGTRLTVT.